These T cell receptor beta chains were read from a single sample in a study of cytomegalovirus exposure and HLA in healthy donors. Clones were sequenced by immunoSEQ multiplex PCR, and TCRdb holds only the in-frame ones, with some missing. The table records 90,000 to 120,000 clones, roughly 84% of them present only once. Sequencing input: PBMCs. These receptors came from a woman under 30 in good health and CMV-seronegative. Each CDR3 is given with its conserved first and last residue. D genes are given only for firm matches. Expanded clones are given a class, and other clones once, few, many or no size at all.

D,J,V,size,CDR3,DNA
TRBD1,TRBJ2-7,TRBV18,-,CASSPSGQGFPLEQYF,TGTGCCAGCTCACCGTCGGGACAGGGGTTTCCTCTCGAGCAGTACTTC
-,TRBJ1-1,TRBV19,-,CASSPGYTEAFF,TGTGCCAGTAGCCCGGGGTACACTGAAGCTTTCTTT
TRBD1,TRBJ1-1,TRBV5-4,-,CASRAGQGVTSTEAFF,TGTGCCAGCAGGGCCGGACAGGGGGTGACGAGCACTGAAGCTTTCTTT
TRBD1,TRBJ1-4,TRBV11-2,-,CASSLDRQGFEKLFF,TGTGCCAGCAGCTTAGACCGACAGGGATTTGAAAAACTGTTTTTT
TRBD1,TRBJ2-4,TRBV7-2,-,CASTTGSKNIQYF,TGTGCCAGCACGACAGGGAGTAAAAACATTCAGTACTTC
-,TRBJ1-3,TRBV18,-,CASSLTLQGSGNTIYF,TGTGCCAGCTCGCTCACGTTACAGGGATCTGGAAACACCATATATTTT
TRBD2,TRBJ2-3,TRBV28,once,CASSLIGILAGGRSDTQYF,TGTGCCAGCAGTTTAATTGGGATACTAGCGGGAGGGCGATCAGATACGCAGTATTTT
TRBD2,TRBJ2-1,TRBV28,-,CATREGGYNEQFF,TGTGCCACCCGGGAGGGCGGGTACAATGAGCAGTTCTTC
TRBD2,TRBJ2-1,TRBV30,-,CAWRRGLATRGWNEQFF,TGTGCCTGGAGGAGGGGACTAGCGACCCGTGGTTGGAATGAGCAGTTCTTC
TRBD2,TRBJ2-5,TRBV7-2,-,CASSAAGTIGETQYF,TGTGCCAGCAGCGCCGCCGGGACTATAGGAGAGACCCAGTACTTC
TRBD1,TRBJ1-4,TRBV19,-,CASSDRAATNEKLFF,TGTGCCAGTAGTGACAGGGCTGCAACTAATGAAAAACTGTTTTTT
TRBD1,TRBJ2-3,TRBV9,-,CASSVGQGATDTQYF,TGTGCCAGCAGCGTAGGACAGGGGGCCACAGATACGCAGTATTTT
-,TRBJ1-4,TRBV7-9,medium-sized,CASSQDSPDEKLFF,TGTGCCAGCAGCCAAGACAGCCCCGATGAAAAACTGTTTTTT
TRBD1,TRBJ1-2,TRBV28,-,CASSRGQGLNYGYTF,TGTGCCAGCAGCAGGGGACAGGGACTAAACTATGGCTACACCTTC
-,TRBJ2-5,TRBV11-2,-,CASSLAFGQGGLETQYF,TGTGCCAGCAGCCTGGCGTTTGGGCAGGGCGGATTAGAGACCCAGTACTTC